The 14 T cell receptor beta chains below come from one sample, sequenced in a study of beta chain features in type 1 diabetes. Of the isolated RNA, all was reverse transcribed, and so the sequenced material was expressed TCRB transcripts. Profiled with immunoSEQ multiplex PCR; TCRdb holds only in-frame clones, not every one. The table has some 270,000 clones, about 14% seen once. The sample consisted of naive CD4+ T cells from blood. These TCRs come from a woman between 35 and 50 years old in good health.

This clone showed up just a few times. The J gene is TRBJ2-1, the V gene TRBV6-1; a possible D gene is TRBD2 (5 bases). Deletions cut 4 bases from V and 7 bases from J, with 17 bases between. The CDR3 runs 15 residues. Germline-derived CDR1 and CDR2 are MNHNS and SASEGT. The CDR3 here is CASSVPPVRGNEQFF. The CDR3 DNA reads TGTGCCAGCAGTGTCCCCCCCGTCCGAGGGAATGAGCAGTTCTTC.

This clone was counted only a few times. The CDR3 is CASSLGQGISYEQYF. Written as DNA, the CDR3 is TGTGCCAGCAGCCTTGGACAGGGAATCTCCTACGAGCAGTACTTC. The chain links TRBV5-4 to TRBJ2-7; 8 nucleotides line up with TRBD1. This CDR3 comprises 15 residues. CDR1 and CDR2 from the germline V gene are SGHNT and YYREEE (reference sequence). V lost 4 bases, J lost 0 bases, and 6 bases stayed unmatched.

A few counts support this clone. CDR3 coding DNA: TGTGCCAGCACCAGACACCCGGTAGCTAACTATGGCTACACCTTC. The encoded protein is CASTRHPVANYGYTF. The chain is built from TRBV27 and TRBJ1-2; D uncertain. CDR3 size: 15 residues. Germline CDR1 is MNHEY and CDR2 is SMNVEV (reference sequence). Between the trimmed V and J ends, which lost 7 bases and 0 bases, there was a span of 15 bases.

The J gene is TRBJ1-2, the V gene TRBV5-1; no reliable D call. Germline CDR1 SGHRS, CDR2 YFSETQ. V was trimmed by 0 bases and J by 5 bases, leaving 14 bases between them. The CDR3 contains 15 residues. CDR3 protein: CASSLVRGTEYGYTF. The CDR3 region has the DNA TGCGCCAGCAGCTTGGTTCGGGGAACCGAATATGGCTACACCTTC.

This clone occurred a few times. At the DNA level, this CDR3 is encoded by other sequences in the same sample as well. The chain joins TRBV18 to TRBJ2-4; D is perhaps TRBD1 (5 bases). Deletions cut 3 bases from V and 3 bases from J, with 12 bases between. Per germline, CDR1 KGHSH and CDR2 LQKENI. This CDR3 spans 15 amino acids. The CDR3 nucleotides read TGTGCCAGCTCACCTCCGCAGGGCGGCAAAAACATTCAGTACTTC. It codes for CASSPPQGGKNIQYF.

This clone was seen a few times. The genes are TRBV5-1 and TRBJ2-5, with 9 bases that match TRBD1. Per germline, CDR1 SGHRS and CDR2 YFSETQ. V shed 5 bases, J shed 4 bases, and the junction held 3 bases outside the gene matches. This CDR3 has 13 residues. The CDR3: CASRTGGGETQYF. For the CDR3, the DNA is TGCGCCAGCAGAACAGGGGGCGGAGAGACCCAGTACTTC.

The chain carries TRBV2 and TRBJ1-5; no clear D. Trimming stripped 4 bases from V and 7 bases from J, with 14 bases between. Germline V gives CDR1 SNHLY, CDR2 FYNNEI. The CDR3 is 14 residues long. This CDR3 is CASSASLIGQPQHF. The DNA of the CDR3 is TGTGCCAGCAGTGCCTCTTTGATTGGCCAGCCCCAGCATTTT.

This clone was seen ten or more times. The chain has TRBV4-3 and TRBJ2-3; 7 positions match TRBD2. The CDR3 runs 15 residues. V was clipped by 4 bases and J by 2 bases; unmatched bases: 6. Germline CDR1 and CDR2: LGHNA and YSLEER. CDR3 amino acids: CASSRGTINTDTQYF. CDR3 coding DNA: TGCGCCAGCAGCCGGGGGACTATCAACACAGATACGCAGTATTTT.

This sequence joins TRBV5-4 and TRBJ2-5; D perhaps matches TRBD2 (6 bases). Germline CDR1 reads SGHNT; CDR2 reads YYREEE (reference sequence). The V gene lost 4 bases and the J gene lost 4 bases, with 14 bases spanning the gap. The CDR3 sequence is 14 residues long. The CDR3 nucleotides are TGTGCCAGCAGCCCGATTCGGGGAGGAGAGACCCAGTACTTC. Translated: CASSPIRGGETQYF.

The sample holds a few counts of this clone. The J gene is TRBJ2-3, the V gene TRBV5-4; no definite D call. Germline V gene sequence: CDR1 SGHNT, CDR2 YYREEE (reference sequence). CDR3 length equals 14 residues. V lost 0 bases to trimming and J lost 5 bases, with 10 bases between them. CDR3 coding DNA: TGTGCCAGCAGCTTGGGACCCCCGGGAGATACGCAGTATTTT. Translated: CASSLGPPGDTQYF.

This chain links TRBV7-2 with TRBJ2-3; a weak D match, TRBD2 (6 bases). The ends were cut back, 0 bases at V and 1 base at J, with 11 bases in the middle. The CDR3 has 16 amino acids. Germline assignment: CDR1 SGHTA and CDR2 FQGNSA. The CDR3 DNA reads TGTGCCAGCAGCTTAGCTGCGGGCGGGGGCACAGATACGCAGTATTTT. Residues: CASSLAAGGGTDTQYF.

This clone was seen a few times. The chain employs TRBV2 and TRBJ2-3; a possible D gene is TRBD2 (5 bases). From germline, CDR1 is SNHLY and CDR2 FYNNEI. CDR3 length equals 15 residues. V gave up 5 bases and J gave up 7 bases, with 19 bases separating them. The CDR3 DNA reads TGTGCCAGCAGTACTAGGGTTGGAGGTGCAAATACGCAGTATTTT. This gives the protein CASSTRVGGANTQYF.

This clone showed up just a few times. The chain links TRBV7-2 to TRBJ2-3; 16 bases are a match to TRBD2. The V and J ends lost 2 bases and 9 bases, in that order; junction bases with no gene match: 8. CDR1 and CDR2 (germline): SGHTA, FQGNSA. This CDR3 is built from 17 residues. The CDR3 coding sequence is TGTGCCAGCAGCTTATCGACGGGACTAGCGGGGGGGCGGACGCAGTATTTT. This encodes CASSLSTGLAGGRTQYF.

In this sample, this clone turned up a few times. The DNA for the CDR3 is TGTGCCAGCAGCCCAACTAGCGGGGGGGCCAAAAACATTCAGTACTTC. Protein: CASSPTSGGAKNIQYF. V gene TRBV7-2 combines with J gene TRBJ2-4; 12 positions agree with TRBD2. This CDR3 spans 16 amino acids. Germline values: CDR1 SGHTA, CDR2 FQGNSA. V lost 5 bases and J lost 1; bases outside the gene matches: 3.